Below, 31 T cell receptor beta chains from the same sample are listed, as sequenced in a study of spatial heterogeneity in lung cancer. TCRdb ran MiXCR on the 5' RACE reads and lists one entry per CDR3 protein. The sample includes about 50,000 distinct CDR3 sequences, 6% to 9.5% seen only once; the top ten take around 13%. Regarding time point: sample taken at primary tumor resection. From tumor, nontumor lung or frozen PBMC, whole RNA was taken unsorted for sequencing. This sample comprised PBMCs, obtained at surgery. The receptor set was obtained from a female donor with early-stage non-small cell lung cancer.

The V call is TRBV12-3 or TRBV12-4, the J call TRBJ1-6, with D perhaps matching TRBD1 (5 bases). The CDR3 extends over 15 amino acids. The V and J ends lost 8 bases and 7 bases respectively, with 18 bases between them. The CDR3 region is CASALLRGENSPLHF. The CDR3 DNA reads TGTGCCAGCGCCTTGTTACGAGGGGAAAATTCACCCCTCCACTTT.

The chain uses TRBV3-1 and TRBJ1-2, with D maybe TRBD1 (5 bases). V lost 8 bases and J 1 base, leaving 14 bases between the germline ends. The germline CDR1 and CDR2 sequences are LGHDT and YNNKEL (reference sequence). CDR3 size: 14 residues. The DNA for the CDR3 is TGTGCCAGCGCGCCGGGACGGTTTAACTATGGCTACACCTTC. It translates to CASAPGRFNYGYTF.

This clonotype has a count of ten or more. V usage is TRBV27 and J usage is TRBJ2-7; no definite D call. The CDR3 length is 16 residues. The ends were cut back, 6 bases at V and 2 bases at J, with 20 bases in the middle. The germline V gene has CDR1 MNHEY and CDR2 SMNVEV (reference sequence). Here the CDR3 reads CASSPTPPGPTYEQYF. In nucleotides, the CDR3 is TGTGCCAGCAGCCCGACCCCTCCGGGCCCTACCTACGAGCAGTACTTC.

The rearrangement links TRBV5-1 to TRBJ1-1; no clear D gene. CDR1 is SGHRS, CDR2 YFSETQ, per germline. Trimming took off 4 bases at V and 3 bases at J, with 10 bases between the two ends. CDR3 length: 13 amino acids. The CDR3, as DNA: TGCGCCAGCAGCCCGCCGTCCGACACTGAAGCTTTCTTT. Its protein product is CASSPPSDTEAFF.

This clonotype was counted ten times or more. The chain joins TRBV7-9 to TRBJ1-1; no clear D gene. Trimming stripped 7 bases from V and 4 bases from J, with 19 bases between. The CDR3 runs to 15 residues. Germline CDR1 and CDR2: SEHNR and FQNEAQ (reference sequence). In DNA form, the CDR3 reads TGTGCCAGCAACCTTGACGAGGATTGGGGCACTGAAGCTTTCTTT. Encoded protein: CASNLDEDWGTEAFF.

This clonotype was picked up many times. This rearrangement joins TRBV5-6 to TRBJ2-1; 10 nucleotides align to TRBD1. Germline CDR1 and CDR2: SGHDT and YYEEEE. The CDR3 is 16 amino acids. The J segment lost 3 bases and the V segment lost 4 bases, leaving 7 bases of the junction unmatched. This CDR3 reads CASSDPTGGLYNEQFF. Here the CDR3 DNA reads TGTGCCAGCAGCGATCCGACAGGGGGCCTCTACAATGAGCAGTTCTTC.

This clonotype was detected only a few times. The J gene is TRBJ2-7, the V gene TRBV11-2; D unresolved. The germline V gene has CDR1 SGHAT and CDR2 FQNNGV. The CDR3 sequence is 11 residues long. The V and J ends lost 1 base and 9 bases respectively, with 7 bases between them. The chain's CDR3 is CASSLGVGQYF. The CDR3, as DNA: TGTGCCAGCAGCTTAGGGGTTGGGCAGTACTTC.

In its sample, this clonotype was seen many times. The V call is TRBV13, the J call TRBJ2-7; 13 nucleotides match TRBD2. V lost 4 bases to trimming and J lost 0 bases; unmatched junction nucleotides: 9. CDR1 PRHDT and CDR2 FYEKMQ come from the germline V gene (reference sequence). There are 18 residues in the CDR3. For the CDR3, the DNA is TGTGCCAGCAGCTCCCACAAGACTAGCGGGGGGTCCTCCTACGAGCAGTACTTC. Translating it yields CASSSHKTSGGSSYEQYF.

There are many counts of this clonotype. This sequence joins TRBV6-2 or TRBV6-3 and TRBJ2-7, with D tentatively TRBD1 or TRBD2 (6 bases each). In germline, CDR1 is MNHEY, CDR2 SVGEGT. The CDR3 runs to 14 residues. V lost 0 bases and J lost 7, with 13 bases in between. This CDR3 reads CASSYSWGAEEQYF. The CDR3, as DNA: TGTGCCAGCAGTTACTCGTGGGGGGCTGAGGAGCAGTACTTC.

Only a few counts were recorded for this clonotype. This chain connects TRBV7-2 to TRBJ1-5; D might be TRBD1 (5 bases). V lost 5 bases and J 1 base, leaving 21 bases between the germline ends. The germline gives CDR1 SGHTA, CDR2 FQGNSA. This CDR3 contains 18 residues. CDR3: CASSLWGVGQISNQPQHF. The CDR3 nucleotides read TGTGCCAGCAGCCTATGGGGGGTAGGGCAGATCAGCAATCAGCCCCAGCATTTT. The variable domain in full, completed from reference TRBV7-2 and TRBJ1-5, reads GAGVSQSPSNKVTEKGKDVELRCDPISGHTALYWYRQSLGQGLEFLIYFQGNSAPDKSGLPSDRFSAERTGGSVSTLTIQRTQQEDSAVYLCASSLWGVGQISNQPQHFGDGTRLSIL.

For this clonotype: It may be a read error: a sequence one base away is much more abundant. V and J are TRBV29-1 and TRBJ1-2; D call uncertain. The CDR3 is 13 amino acids. V was pared by 7 bases and J by 6 bases, with 18 bases between. Germline V gene sequence: CDR1 SQVTM, CDR2 ANQGSEA. The CDR3 sequence: CSALRRETDGYTF. The CDR3 nucleotides are TGCAGCGCTCTCAGGCGGGAAACAGATGGCTACACCTTC.

The gene calls are TRBV25-1 and TRBJ2-5, with a weak D call TRBD2 (6 bases). CDR1 MGHDK and CDR2 SYGVNS come from the germline V gene. The ends were cut back, 5 bases at V and 2 bases at J, with 12 bases in the middle. CDR3 size: 14 residues. The CDR3 DNA follows: TGTGCCAGCAGTATGGGCGGGGTACAAGAGACCCAGTACTTC. Residues: CASSMGGVQETQYF.

The chain joins TRBV24-1 to TRBJ2-3, with no clear D. Trimming took 1 base from V and 6 from J, leaving 4 bases between them. CDR1 is KGHDR, CDR2 SFDVKD, per germline. CDR3 size: 12 residues. The CDR3 bases are TGTGCCACCAGTGATTTTTTTGATACGCAGTATTTT. Its protein product is CATSDFFDTQYF.

Ten or more counts support this clonotype. The chain is built from TRBV10-3 and TRBJ2-1, with 15 bases that match TRBD2. With 4 bases clipped from V and 0 bases from J, the junction kept 4 bases outside the gene matches. CDR1 and CDR2 (germline): ENHRY, SYGVKD. The CDR3 consists of 18 residues. This CDR3 reads CAISGGTSGRSSYNEQFF. The DNA for the CDR3 is TGTGCCATCAGTGGGGGGACTAGCGGGAGGAGCTCCTACAATGAGCAGTTCTTC.

This clonotype has at least ten counts. The genes are TRBV20-1 and TRBJ2-1; 12 bases map to TRBD2. This CDR3 has 16 residues. V gave up 6 bases and J gave up 0 bases; unmatched junction bases: 6. CDR1 DFQATT and CDR2 SNEGSKA come from the germline V gene (reference sequence). This CDR3 is CSAGLAGRSSYNEQFF. Here the CDR3 DNA reads TGCAGTGCCGGACTAGCGGGGAGAAGCTCCTACAATGAGCAGTTCTTC.

The chain joins TRBV7-2 to TRBJ1-1, with TRBD1 matching 8 bases. CDR1 SGHTA and CDR2 FQGNSA come from the germline V gene. The CDR3 extends over 14 amino acids. The ends lost 1 base at V and 6 bases at J; junction bases unmatched: 4. The CDR3 DNA reads as TGTGCCAGCAGCTTAGGGACAGGGTGGTCTGAAGCTTTCTTT. Its translation is CASSLGTGWSEAFF.

The chain employs TRBV7-9 and TRBJ1-1; maybe TRBD1 (5 bases). The CDR3 is made up of 12 amino acids. V was pared by 5 bases and J by 3 bases, with 7 bases between. Per the germline V gene, CDR1 is SEHNR and CDR2 is FQNEAQ (reference sequence). CDR3 sequence reads: CASSPRDTEAFF. The CDR3 nucleotides read TGTGCCAGCAGCCCCAGGGACACTGAAGCTTTCTTT.

This clonotype was observed many times. The rearrangement links TRBV6-2 or TRBV6-3 to TRBJ2-3; 11 bases fit TRBD2. The CDR3 is 15 amino acids. Trimming at V came to 4 bases and at J to 8 bases, leaving 8 bases not matched to a gene. CDR1 and CDR2 (germline): MNHEY, SVGEGT. CDR3 sequence: CASSSPSGGIGTQYF. The CDR3 bases are TGTGCCAGCAGTTCCCCTAGCGGGGGGATAGGTACGCAGTATTTT.

The table lists this clonotype with many counts. The rearrangement joins TRBV27 to TRBJ2-7; 7 nucleotides match TRBD1. Trimming cost V 3 bases and J 4 bases; bases outside gene matches: 6. The germline V gene encodes CDR1 MNHEY and CDR2 SMNVEV (reference sequence). The CDR3 covers 14 residues. DNA of the CDR3: TGTGCCAGCAGTTTGGTGACAGGGATGTACGAGCAGTACTTC. It is translated as CASSLVTGMYEQYF.

On this clonotype itself: No DNA is shown, since the ends of the CDR3 on it are uncertain; the CDR3 is the one TCRdb lists. The rearrangement uses TRBV28 and TRBJ2-3; the D call of TRBD2 is as the table states it, not checked on the DNA. Germline V gene data show CDR1 as MDHEN and CDR2 as SYDVKM. 15 amino acids form the CDR3, both terminal residues included. This chain's CDR3 is CASSSSGGSTDTQYF.

CDR3: CASSYRGRDTIYF. As DNA, the CDR3 is TGTGCCAGCAGCTACCGGGGCCGAGACACCATATATTTT. V and J are TRBV11-2 and TRBJ1-3; tentative D call: TRBD1 (5 bases). This CDR3 is 13 amino acids long. Trimming cost V 4 bases and J 8 bases, with 12 bases left between them. The V gene's germline CDR1 is SGHAT and CDR2 FQNNGV.

This clonotype showed up many times. The chain has TRBV29-1 and TRBJ2-3, with 8 bases identical to TRBD1. The CDR3 is 13 residues long. Germline trimming cut 6 bases from V and 4 bases from J; bases unmatched to any gene: 6. The V gene's germline CDR1 is SQVTM and CDR2 ANQGSEA. The chain's CDR3 is CSVAAGGADTQYF. In nucleotides, the CDR3 is TGCAGCGTAGCTGCAGGGGGCGCAGATACGCAGTATTTT.

The chain is built from TRBV5-6 and TRBJ2-2, with TRBD1 matching 7 bases. The CDR3 is 16 residues long. From germline, CDR1 is SGHDT and CDR2 YYEEEE. Trimming at V came to 3 bases and at J to 3 bases, leaving 8 bases not matched to a gene. CDR3 protein: CASSSSTTGYTGELFF. The CDR3 bases are TGTGCCAGCAGCTCAAGTACGACAGGGTACACCGGGGAGCTGTTTTTT.

V gene TRBV7-8 combines with J gene TRBJ1-4; D not resolved. V lost 0 bases to trimming and J lost 7 bases, with 6 bases between them. CDR1 is SGHVS, CDR2 FQNEAQ, per germline. This CDR3 is 13 amino acids long. CDR3 region: CASSLAVVEKLFF. Here the CDR3 DNA reads TGTGCCAGCAGCTTAGCGGTGGTTGAAAAACTGTTTTTT.

This chain connects TRBV11-2 to TRBJ2-5, with a tentative D call TRBD2 (6 bases). V lost 5 bases and J 5 bases, leaving 12 bases between the germline ends. Germline CDR1 SGHAT, CDR2 FQNNGV. This CDR3 contains 13 residues. The CDR3 spells CASSPGTSETQYF. The CDR3 coding sequence is TGTGCCAGCAGCCCCGGGACTTCGGAGACCCAGTACTTC.

This clonotype was recorded a few times. The chain uses TRBV7-9 and TRBJ1-1; D is uncertain. Trimming stripped 1 base from V and 7 bases from J, with 10 bases between. The CDR3 is made up of 13 amino acids. Germline CDR1 SEHNR, CDR2 FQNEAQ (reference sequence). CDR3 region: CASSLGVAIEAFF. DNA of the CDR3: TGTGCCAGCAGCTTAGGGGTCGCTATTGAAGCTTTCTTT.

This clonotype was seen a few times. The J gene is TRBJ2-3, the V gene TRBV14; D perhaps matches TRBD2 (6 bases). V was clipped by 0 bases and J by 4 bases, with 11 bases between them. The CDR3 loop spans 15 amino acids. Germline CDR1 and CDR2: SGHDN and FVKESK. CDR3 in amino acids: CASSQEIGGADTQYF. The CDR3 DNA reads TGTGCCAGCAGCCAAGAGATCGGGGGAGCAGATACGCAGTATTTT.

At least ten counts were recorded for this clonotype. V and J are TRBV7-9 and TRBJ1-6; D not resolved. CDR1 and CDR2 (germline): SEHNR, FQNEAQ (reference sequence). The CDR3 totals 14 residues. The V and J ends lost 5 bases and 5 bases respectively, with 10 bases between them. The DNA of the CDR3 is TGTGCCAGCAGCCCGAGTTTTGATAATTCACCCCTCCACTTT. Amino acid sequence: CASSPSFDNSPLHF.

This clonotype came up many times. CDR3 bases: TGCGCCAGCAGCTTGAAAACGGGGGAGGATGAGCAGTTCTTC. As protein: CASSLKTGEDEQFF. V is TRBV5-1 and J is TRBJ2-1; perhaps TRBD2 as D (6 bases). Trimming stripped 1 base from V and 8 bases from J, with 13 bases between. CDR3 length: 14 residues. Germline values: CDR1 SGHRS, CDR2 YFSETQ.

This clonotype was recorded many times. The chain links TRBV9 to TRBJ2-1, with D uncertain. Between the trimmed V and J ends, which lost 0 bases and 8 bases, there was a span of 9 bases. Germline values: CDR1 SGDLS, CDR2 YYNGEE. The CDR3 totals 13 residues. This CDR3 is CASSVAGRDEQFF. DNA of the CDR3: TGTGCCAGCAGCGTAGCTGGTAGAGATGAGCAGTTCTTC. Full variable domain (missing parts from reference TRBV9 and TRBJ2-1): DSGVTQTPKHLITATGQRVTLRCSPRSGDLSVYWYQQSLDQGLQFLIQYYNGEERAKGNILERFSAQQFPDLHSELNLSSLELGDSALYFCASSVAGRDEQFFGPGTRLTVL.

In its sample, this clonotype was seen a few times. This chain joins TRBV4-3 and TRBJ2-1; 13 bases line up with TRBD2. CDR3 size: 16 residues. Trimming cost V 6 bases and J 8 bases; bases outside gene matches: 10. Germline V gene data show CDR1 as LGHNA and CDR2 as YSLEER. CDR3 loop: CASRPSTSGGADEQFF. The CDR3 nucleotides are TGCGCCAGCAGGCCATCAACTAGCGGGGGGGCCGATGAGCAGTTCTTC.